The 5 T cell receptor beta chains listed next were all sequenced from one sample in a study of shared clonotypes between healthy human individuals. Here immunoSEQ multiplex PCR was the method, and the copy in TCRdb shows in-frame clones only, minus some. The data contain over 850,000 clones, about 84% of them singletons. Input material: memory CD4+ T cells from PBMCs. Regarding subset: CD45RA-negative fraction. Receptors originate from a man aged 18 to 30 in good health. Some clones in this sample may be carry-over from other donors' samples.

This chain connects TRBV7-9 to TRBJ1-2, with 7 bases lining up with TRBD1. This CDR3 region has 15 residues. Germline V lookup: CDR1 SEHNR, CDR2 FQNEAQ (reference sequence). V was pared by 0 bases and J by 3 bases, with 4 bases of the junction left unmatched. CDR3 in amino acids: CASSLAPGQYYGYTF. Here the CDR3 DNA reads TGTGCCAGCAGCTTAGCACCGGGACAGTACTATGGCTACACCTTC.

For the CDR3, the DNA is TGTGCCAGCAGCTTAGGACAGGGTATAGATACGCAGTATTTT. Its protein is CASSLGQGIDTQYF. The chain carries TRBV11-2 and TRBJ2-3, with 7 nucleotides matching TRBD1. Germline CDR1 and CDR2: SGHAT and FQNNGV. The CDR3 is 14 residues long. Germline trimming cut 1 base from V and 5 bases from J; bases unmatched to any gene: 3.

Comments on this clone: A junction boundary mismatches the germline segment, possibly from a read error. CDR3 bases: TGTGCCTGGAGTGTACAATCAACTAATGAAAAACTGTCTTTT. It specifies CAWSVQSTNEKLSF. The chain joins TRBV30 to TRBJ1-4; D gene unclear. CDR1 is GTSNPN, CDR2 SVGIG, per germline (reference sequence). The CDR3 extends over 14 amino acids.

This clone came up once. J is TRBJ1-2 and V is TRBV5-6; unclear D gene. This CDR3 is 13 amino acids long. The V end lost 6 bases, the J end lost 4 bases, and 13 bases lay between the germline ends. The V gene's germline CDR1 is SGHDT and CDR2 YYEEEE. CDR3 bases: TGTGCCAGCACCGGGTACAGAAGCTATGGCTACACCTTC. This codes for CASTGYRSYGYTF. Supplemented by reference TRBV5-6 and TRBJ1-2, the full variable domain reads DAGVTQSPTHLIKTRGQQVTLRCSPKSGHDTVSWYQQALGQGPQFIFQYYEEEERQRGNFPDRFSGHQFPNYSSELNVNALLLGDSALYLCASTGYRSYGYTFGSGTRLTVV.

CDR3 protein: CASSLVGQMYNEQFF. CDR3 nucleotide sequence: TGCGCCAGCAGCTTGGTGGGACAGATGTACAATGAGCAGTTCTTC. The V gene is TRBV5-1, the J gene TRBJ2-1; 7 nucleotides match TRBD1. Germline V CDR1 and CDR2: SGHRS, YFSETQ. J was trimmed by 4 bases and V by 0 bases; bases with no gene match: 4. The CDR3 length is 15 residues.